The T cell receptor (beta chain) described here comes from a study of blood T cell repertoires in COVID-19. Study at large: Nucleic acid was either cDNA or gDNA, and it came from T cells, B-cell-depleted T cells, or PBMCs.

This clone occurred a few times. Repertoires were generated with immunoSEQ multiplex PCR, while TCRdb's copy carries only in-frame clones and drops some. The table lists approximately 200,000 clones, 80% to 90% of them singletons. This receptor was obtained from a woman older than 75 with acute or convalescent COVID-19. The sequencing input was peripheral blood.

CDR3: CASTYLGSEQYF. In DNA, the CDR3 is TGTGCCAGCACCTATCTAGGGAGTGAGCAGTACTTC. This chain links TRBV25-1 with TRBJ2-7, with D maybe TRBD2 (5 bases). The CDR3 contains 12 residues. V was clipped by 7 bases and J by 7 bases, with 14 bases between them. From germline, CDR1 is MGHDK and CDR2 SYGVNS.